The 21 T cell receptor beta chains below all came from one sample that was sequenced in a study of T cells after yellow fever vaccination. TCRdb reanalysed the 5' RACE reads using MiXCR and keeps one entry per CDR3 protein. The data contain 550,000 or so distinct CDR3 sequences, roughly 19% of them singletons. The material was PBMCs, obtained 15 days after the yellow fever booster vaccination. The receptors derive from a man younger than 45 who received the YFV17D yellow fever vaccine.

This clonotype was seen a handful of times. The chain combines TRBV5-1 with TRBJ2-3; D ambiguous. V was shortened by 4 bases and J by 0 bases, with 15 bases between the two germline ends. In germline, CDR1 is SGHRS, CDR2 YFSETQ. The CDR3 is made up of 16 amino acids. CDR3 in DNA: TGCGCCAGCAGCGCCCGGATAGGTTCTAGCACAGATACGCAGTATTTT. Its translation is CASSARIGSSTDTQYF.

The rearrangement joins TRBV10-3 to TRBJ2-5; D remains unclear. Germline V gene sequence: CDR1 ENHRY, CDR2 SYGVKD. The V and J ends lost 7 bases and 7 bases respectively, with 16 bases between them. The CDR3 is 13 residues long. The CDR3 region is CAITKDGMGTQYF. DNA for the CDR3: TGTGCCATCACAAAGGACGGAATGGGGACCCAGTACTTC.

The chain couples TRBV27 to TRBJ2-1; D is unclear. V lost 6 bases and J 5 bases, leaving 17 bases between the germline ends. The CDR3 has 15 residues. Germline V gene data show CDR1 as MNHEY and CDR2 as SMNVEV (reference sequence). CDR3 DNA: TGTGCCAGCAGGACCCGGAGTAACCTAAACAATGAGCAGTTCTTC. Translating it yields CASRTRSNLNNEQFF.

This clonotype has a handful of counts. CDR3 nucleotides: TGTGCCAGCAGCGTAACAGAGAACACTGAAGCTTTCTTT. The encoded protein is CASSVTENTEAFF. The chain recombines TRBV9 with TRBJ1-1; D is unclear. Trimming took off 1 base at V and 1 base at J, with 5 bases between the two ends. There are 13 residues in the CDR3. Germline V lookup: CDR1 SGDLS, CDR2 YYNGEE.

This chain uses TRBV5-6 with TRBJ2-1, with 8 bases matching TRBD1. V was clipped by 3 bases and J by 3 bases; unmatched bases: 5. The CDR3 is made up of 15 amino acids. CDR1 is SGHDT, CDR2 YYEEEE, per germline. The DNA for the CDR3 is TGTGCCAGCAGCTCGATGACAGGGGACTACAATGAGCAGTTCTTC. This encodes CASSSMTGDYNEQFF.

The chain links TRBV28 to TRBJ2-6; D remains ambiguous. The CDR3 runs 15 residues. Between the trimmed V and J ends, which lost 3 bases and 0 bases, there was a span of 6 bases. CDR1 is MDHEN and CDR2 is SYDVKM in the germline V gene. Written as DNA, the CDR3 is TGTGCCAGCAGTTTCCCAGGCTCTGGGGCCAACGTCCTGACTTTC. Its translation: CASSFPGSGANVLTF. The variable domain in full, with the rest retrieved from reference TRBV28 and TRBJ2-6, is DVKVTQSSRYLVKRTGEKVFLECVQDMDHENMFWYRQDPGLGLRLIYFSYDVKMKEKGDIPEGYSVSREKKERFSLILESASTNQTSMYLCASSFPGSGANVLTFGAGSRLTVL.

The table lists this clonotype with a few counts. The V gene is TRBV6-1, the J gene TRBJ2-5; maybe TRBD2 (5 bases). Germline CDR1 reads MNHNS; CDR2 reads SASEGT. V was trimmed by 6 bases and J by 5 bases, leaving 13 bases between them. CDR3 length equals 13 residues. The CDR3 spells CASSALALETQYF. CDR3 DNA: TGTGCCAGCAGCGCCCTAGCTTTGGAGACCCAGTACTTC.

A word on this clonotype: At one boundary the junction diverges from the germline segment, which might be a read error. The V gene is TRBV7-7, the J gene TRBJ2-3, with D possibly TRBD2 on 5 matching bases. This CDR3 has 15 residues. CDR1 and CDR2 (germline): SSHAT, FNYEAQ (reference sequence). CDR3 sequence (DNA): TGTGCTAGCAGCCCCTCCAGCGGATACACAGATACGCAGTATTTT. Translating gives CASSPSSGYTDTQYF.

Only a few counts were recorded for this clonotype. This sequence joins TRBV6-1 and TRBJ1-2; D ambiguous. The CDR3 is 13 residues long. The V end was cut by 4 bases, the J end by 4 bases, with 10 bases between. The V gene's germline CDR1 is MNHNS and CDR2 SASEGT. In DNA form, the CDR3 reads TGTGCCAGCAGTGGACACTTCTCCTATGGCTACACCTTC. Its protein product is CASSGHFSYGYTF.

The chain uses TRBV7-2 and TRBJ1-1; D gene unclear. This CDR3 contains 12 residues. Trimming stripped 0 bases from V and 6 bases from J, with 5 bases between. The germline V gene encodes CDR1 SGHTA and CDR2 FQGNSA. The CDR3 sequence: CASSLAAAEAFF. Here the CDR3 DNA reads TGTGCCAGCAGCTTAGCCGCCGCTGAAGCTTTCTTT.

This clonotype was counted a few times. The V and J genes are TRBV4-2 and TRBJ2-5; D not resolved. V lost 1 base and J lost 5, with 14 bases in between. The CDR3 has 15 amino acids. Germline V gene data show CDR1 as LGHNA and CDR2 as YNFKEQ. CDR3 sequence (DNA): TGTGCCAGCAGCCAAGGAAGGAACCAGGATGAGACCCAGTACTTC. Amino acids: CASSQGRNQDETQYF.

This clonotype was picked up many times. V usage is TRBV7-2 and J usage is TRBJ2-2; D remains ambiguous. Germline values: CDR1 SGHTA, CDR2 FQGNSA. With 4 bases removed from V and 5 bases from J, the gap between germline ends came to 11 bases. The CDR3 covers 14 residues. In nucleotides, the CDR3 is TGTGCCAGCAGCTCTACGGGTGGGACCGGGGAGCTGTTTTTT. Its translation is CASSSTGGTGELFF. The full variable domain, with the rest looked up from reference TRBV7-2 and TRBJ2-2, is GAGVSQSPSNKVTEKGKDVELRCDPISGHTALYWYRQSLGQGLEFLIYFQGNSAPDKSGLPSDRFSAERTGGSVSTLTIQRTQQEDSAVYLCASSSTGGTGELFFGEGSRLTVL.

The V and J genes are TRBV20-1 and TRBJ2-3; a weak D match, TRBD2 (5 bases). This CDR3 is 13 amino acids long. CDR1 is DFQATT, CDR2 SNEGSKA, per germline (reference sequence). V lost 0 bases and J 1 base, leaving 5 bases between the germline ends. The DNA for the CDR3 is TGCAGTGCTAGAGAGGAGGGCACAGATACGCAGTATTTT. Translated, it gives CSAREEGTDTQYF.

The V call is TRBV28, the J call TRBJ2-7, with 11 bases identical to TRBD2. V shed 10 bases and J 6 bases; nucleotides not matched to a gene: 5. From germline, CDR1 is MDHEN and CDR2 SYDVKM. CDR3 length equals 12 residues. This chain's CDR3 is CATSGTSGEQYF. In DNA form, the CDR3 reads TGTGCCACATCCGGGACTAGCGGCGAGCAGTACTTC.

This chain links TRBV20-1 with TRBJ2-1; no firm D call. V was cut by 4 bases and J by 4 bases, with 8 bases left in between. The CDR3 is 12 residues long. CDR1 DFQATT and CDR2 SNEGSKA come from the germline V gene (reference sequence). The CDR3, as DNA: TGCAGTGCTACTGACTGGTACAATGAGCAGTTCTTC. Translation: CSATDWYNEQFF.

The table lists this clonotype with a few counts. The chain carries TRBV28 and TRBJ2-1; D unclear. Per the germline V gene, CDR1 is MDHEN and CDR2 is SYDVKM. This CDR3 region has 13 residues. The V end was cut by 7 bases, the J end by 0 bases, with 7 bases between. CDR3 in DNA: TGTGCCAGCAACGACAACTCCTACAATGAGCAGTTCTTC. Amino acids: CASNDNSYNEQFF.

The chain has TRBV5-4 and TRBJ2-3; 7 bases align to TRBD1. The V and J ends lost 3 bases and 0 bases, in that order; junction bases with no gene match: 10. Germline V gene sequence: CDR1 SGHNT, CDR2 YYREEE (reference sequence). CDR3 length equals 17 residues. In DNA form, the CDR3 reads TGTGCCAGCAGCTCGCTACGGACAGGACAAAGCACAGATACGCAGTATTTT. This encodes CASSSLRTGQSTDTQYF.

This clonotype showed up just a few times. This rearrangement joins TRBV5-6 to TRBJ1-1; D is unclear. Trimming stripped 7 bases from V and 8 bases from J, with 15 bases between. The CDR3 is 12 residues long. CDR1 SGHDT and CDR2 YYEEEE come from the germline V gene. The CDR3 loop is CASEGRRVEAFF. CDR3 bases: TGTGCCAGCGAAGGGCGTAGGGTCGAAGCTTTCTTT. The whole variable domain, remainder taken from reference TRBV5-6 and TRBJ1-1, is DAGVTQSPTHLIKTRGQQVTLRCSPKSGHDTVSWYQQALGQGPQFIFQYYEEEERQRGNFPDRFSGHQFPNYSSELNVNALLLGDSALYLCASEGRRVEAFFGQGTRLTVV.

The rearrangement links TRBV20-1 to TRBJ2-3; D is uncertain. CDR1 DFQATT and CDR2 SNEGSKA come from the germline V gene (reference sequence). The CDR3 consists of 10 residues. Trimming stripped 6 bases from V and 6 bases from J, with 7 bases between. The CDR3 loop is CSAPLDTQYF. In DNA, the CDR3 is TGCAGTGCCCCCCTTGATACGCAGTATTTT.

In this sample, this clonotype turned up a few times. The chain is built from TRBV4-3 and TRBJ1-1, with unresolved D. The CDR3 sequence is 13 residues long. Germline assignment: CDR1 LGHNA and CDR2 YSLEER. V gave up 2 bases and J gave up 7 bases, with 11 bases separating them. The CDR3 reads CASSQTRAVEAFF. CDR3 coding DNA: TGCGCCAGCAGCCAAACAAGGGCAGTTGAAGCTTTCTTT.

Many counts were recorded for this clonotype. This sequence joins TRBV24-1 and TRBJ2-5; D is perhaps TRBD1 (6 bases). The germline CDR1 and CDR2 sequences are KGHDR and SFDVKD. The CDR3 runs to 16 residues. V lost 3 bases to trimming and J lost 3 bases, with 16 bases between them. This chain's CDR3 is CATSDDAGTTKETQYF. For the CDR3, the DNA is TGTGCCACCAGTGATGACGCCGGGACAACCAAAGAGACCCAGTACTTC.